This T cell receptor (beta chain) came from a study of CD8 T cells in ankylosing spondylitis (dated by TCRdb to 2016 to 2017). About the investigation overall: T cell receptor beta repertoires were profiled in healthy donors and ankylosing spondylitis patients so that disease-linked TCR variants could be found. In total, the full study cohort was made up of 108 healthy donors and about two dozen ankylosing spondylitis patients. Peripheral blood samples were taken, and synovial fluid was additionally collected from ankylosing spondylitis patients. Beyond this particular receptor, the publication reports: In peripheral blood, the disease-linked clones were found at relatively low frequencies and had a CD8+ phenotype. A TCR beta motif of about 8 highly homologous amino acid variants appeared characteristic of blood from ankylosing spondylitis patients. Some of the motif variants had been reported before in the synovial fluid and blood of reactive arthritis patients, a finding that suggests common disease-initiation mechanisms. Significant enrichment of the disease-linked clones was reported in matched synovial fluid samples from ankylosing spondylitis patients.

This clonotype showed up many times. It lacks a known antigen. Base qualities are not provided; no much larger clone lies one nucleotide away. Sequencing took place on an Illumina HiSeq 2500. Quantitative 5'-RACE with molecular barcodes was used to prepare TCR beta libraries. The authors' pipeline ran thus. Disease-linked TCR variants were identified with a new computational method built on a probabilistic model of VDJ rearrangement. TCRdb ran its own pipeline on the public reads, namely fastp trimming at Q25 and MiXCR clone calling, and kept in-frame beta chains. Merged by CDR3 protein, the rows form single entries marked with the most common genes and DNA. Clone size and V and J calls follow TCRdb, not the original study. The sample data list a few hundred thousand distinct CDR3 sequences, and roughly 13% of these were observed just once. The top ten clones comprise under 7.5% of the sample. The sequencing input was blood, either unsorted or a sorted T cell fraction (not recorded which). The TCR comes from a male donor with ankylosing spondylitis.

For the CDR3, the sequence is CASSEGSTDTQYF. The bases are TGTGCCAGCAGTGAGGGCAGCACAGATACGCAGTATTTT. The rearrangement joined TRBV25-1 to TRBJ2-3; the D segment cannot be called with confidence. For CDR1 and CDR2, the germline V gene lists MGHDK and SYGVNS. Its CDR3 holds 13 amino acids, cysteine through phenylalanine. Only the CDR3 part of the read is kept: 39 bases, read in frame from the first base. V and J are truncated by 3 bases and 0 bases respectively, leaving an intervening sequence of 4 bases.